The 11 T cell receptor beta chains reported below all come from one sample, sequenced in a study of HIV-infected patients and healthy controls. cDNA was made from 500 ng RNA using alpha and beta constant primers. Each of the alpha and beta chains got its own library through chain-specific third strand synthesis with indices. TCRdb re-called the 5' RACE reads with MiXCR, one entry per CDR3 protein. Among 4,500 to 6,000 distinct CDR3 sequences, about 8.6% were seen once, and the ten largest hold approximately 25%. Follow-up blood was drawn about 14 weeks, roughly three months, after antiretroviral therapy began. Whole blood was used without fractionation, so all unsorted peripheral T cells were included. Sequencing used blood, obtained during antiretroviral therapy. The receptors were sampled from an adult with HIV infection.

The J gene is TRBJ2-7, the V gene TRBV12-3 or TRBV12-4; D is unclear. The CDR3 has 12 residues. The germline V and J ends were trimmed by 8 bases and 2 bases, with 10 bases remaining between them. The CDR3 reads CASGEGTYEQYF. The CDR3 DNA sequence: TGTGCCAGCGGCGAAGGGACCTACGAGCAGTACTTC.

This clonotype was seen many times. CDR3 amino acids: CASSLRGAPYNEQFF. CDR3 nucleotides: TGTGCCAGTAGCCTAAGGGGGGCACCCTACAATGAGCAGTTCTTC. This sequence joins TRBV19 and TRBJ2-1, with D perhaps being TRBD1 or TRBD2 (6 bases each). The CDR3 loop spans 15 amino acids. The V and J ends lost 6 bases and 2 bases respectively, with 14 bases between them. Germline CDR1 reads LNHDA; CDR2 reads SQIVND (reference sequence).

This clonotype is medium-sized (0.01 to 0.1%) by share. The rearrangement joins TRBV20-1 to TRBJ2-7; no firm D call. Germline V CDR1 and CDR2: DFQATT, SNEGSKA (reference sequence). This CDR3 is 12 amino acids long. V lost 3 bases to trimming and J lost 7 bases, with 13 bases between them. The CDR3 reads CSASRTTAEQYF. The CDR3 DNA is TGCAGTGCTAGCCGGACGACCGCGGAGCAGTACTTC.

This clonotype is medium-sized by share. CDR3 sequence (DNA): TGTGCCAGCAGCTTCAGGACAGGGAGCTCCTACAATGAGCAGTTCTTC. It specifies CASSFRTGSSYNEQFF. This chain connects TRBV7-2 to TRBJ2-1; 8 bases align to TRBD1. Germline V lookup: CDR1 SGHTA, CDR2 FQGNSA. The CDR3 length is 16 residues. Trimming removed 3 bases from V and 0 bases from J; junction bases left unmatched: 4.

This clonotype is deemed medium-sized (0.01 to 0.1%). This chain links TRBV6-6 with TRBJ1-1; D remains unclear. V was cut by 8 bases and J by 10 bases, with 14 bases left in between. Germline V gene lookup returns CDR1 MNHNY and CDR2 SVGAGI (reference sequence). The CDR3 runs to 11 residues. The CDR3 protein is CASSNPEGAFF. The DNA of the CDR3 is TGTGCCAGCTCCAACCCGGAGGGAGCTTTCTTT.

This clonotype is large by share. This chain uses TRBV7-3 with TRBJ2-5; D gene uncertain. V was shortened by 2 bases and J by 2 bases, with 12 bases between the two germline ends. The CDR3 is 15 amino acids. Per the germline V gene, CDR1 is SGHTA and CDR2 is FQGTGA. The chain's CDR3 is CASSLFGVTQETQYF. In DNA, the CDR3 is TGTGCCAGCAGCTTATTTGGGGTGACTCAAGAGACCCAGTACTTC.

Ten or more counts support this clonotype. The chain uses TRBV28 and TRBJ1-2; 7 nucleotides line up with TRBD1. After removal of 6 bases from V and 2 bases from J, the junction contained 9 bases not matched to a gene. Germline values: CDR1 MDHEN, CDR2 SYDVKM. The CDR3 is 15 residues long. The CDR3 DNA reads TGTGCCAGCAGAATTTCGACAGGGAGAAACTATGGCTACACCTTC. Its translation is CASRISTGRNYGYTF.

This clonotype is termed medium-sized. The V call is TRBV3-1, the J call TRBJ1-1; the D is unclear. Trimming removed 0 bases from V and 0 bases from J, with 11 bases in between. In germline, CDR1 is LGHDT, CDR2 YNNKEL (reference sequence). The CDR3 has 16 residues. The CDR3 DNA reads as TGTGCCAGCAGCCAAGATTTCGGAGGGTTGAACACTGAAGCTTTCTTT. It specifies CASSQDFGGLNTEAFF.

There are many counts of this clonotype. The chain carries TRBV5-1 and TRBJ1-2; D not certain. Per germline, CDR1 SGHRS and CDR2 YFSETQ. This CDR3 has 17 residues. The V end was cut by 0 bases, the J end by 0 bases, with 15 bases between. The CDR3 nucleotides read TGCGCCAGCAGCTTGGCCAGAAGCGACACTACTAACTATGGCTACACCTTC. It encodes CASSLARSDTTNYGYTF.

CDR3 in amino acids: CASSQDLLAGEYSYEQYF. The CDR3 nucleotides read TGCGCCAGCAGCCAAGATCTCCTGGCGGGGGAGTACTCCTACGAGCAGTACTTC. This chain joins TRBV4-1 and TRBJ2-7, with 7 bases fitting TRBD2. V was clipped by 0 bases and J by 0 bases; unmatched bases: 11. The CDR3 runs to 18 residues. From germline, CDR1 is MGHRA and CDR2 YSYEKL.

This sequence joins TRBV27 and TRBJ2-2; 8 bases are a match to TRBD1. Losses at the gene ends were 3 bases for V and 3 bases for J; bases not matched to a gene: 3. CDR1 and CDR2 (germline): MNHEY, SMNVEV (reference sequence). This CDR3 region has 15 residues. The DNA of the CDR3 is TGTGCCAGCAGTTTCACAGGGGGAGACACCGGGGAGCTGTTTTTT. Translated: CASSFTGGDTGELFF.